This T cell receptor beta chain was found in a study of T cell responses to AZD1222 COVID-19 vaccine. Repertoires were generated with immunoSEQ multiplex PCR, while TCRdb's copy carries only in-frame clones and drops some. The table includes tens of thousands of clones, 80% detected once. General study results and limits: The CD4 TCRs associated with vaccination extended across spike and predominated at 160-218 and 743-854.

The table lists this clone with a count of one. The antigen is unknown. Germline V CDR1 and CDR2: SQVTM, ANQGSEA. J was trimmed by 5 bases and V by 0 bases; bases with no gene match: 6. The CDR3 spans 14 residues. The chain has TRBV29-1 and TRBJ1-2; 7 bases map to TRBD1. The receptor comes from an adult who received the AZD1222 COVID-19 vaccine. The input for sequencing was peripheral blood, taken 28 days after the second AZD1222 dose. CDR3 region: CSVEDREGAYGYTF. The DNA of the CDR3 is TGCAGCGTTGAAGATCGGGAGGGGGCGTATGGCTACACCTTC.